This T cell receptor (beta chain) was captured in a study of blood T cell repertoires in COVID-19. Study background: From the United States, Italy and Spain came samples of acute and convalescent COVID-19.

The V gene's germline CDR1 is SGHNT and CDR2 YYREEE (reference sequence). This CDR3 contains 14 residues. Trimming took 2 bases from V and 7 from J; bases not matched to a gene: 6. The method was immunoSEQ multiplex PCR; TCRdb's version includes in-frame clones alone and lacks a portion of them. The sample holds around 260,000 clones; 88% are singletons and the top ten take about 10%. The sample holds one count of this clone. V is TRBV5-4 and J is TRBJ1-2; TRBD1 matches 9 bases. The sequenced material came from peripheral blood. The clonotype was recovered from a woman between 70 and 85 years old with COVID-19, enrolled during active disease. CDR3 loop: CASSLQGALGGYTF. DNA for the CDR3: TGTGCCAGCAGCTTACAGGGGGCTCTTGGTGGCTACACCTTC. Using reference TRBV5-4 and TRBJ1-2 for the parts outside the CDR3, the full variable domain is ETGVTQSPTHLIKTRGQQVTLRCSSQSGHNTVSWYQQALGQGPQFIFQYYREEENGRGNFPPRFSGLQFPNYSSELNVNALELDDSALYLCASSLQGALGGYTFGSGTRLTVV.